The next 5 T cell receptor beta chains were all read from a single sample in a study of cytomegalovirus exposure and HLA in healthy donors. With 60 Vbeta and 13 Jbeta primers, the PCR was carried out. Using immunoSEQ multiplex PCR, the repertoire was profiled, and TCRdb retains in-frame clones only, with some absent. There are 250,000 to 350,000 clones in the sample; 70% to 90% occur only once, and about 4% lies in the top ten. Sequencing was carried out using PBMCs. The receptors derive from a man aged 35-49 years in good health and CMV-seropositive.

This rearrangement joins TRBV19 to TRBJ2-7, with 9 bases fitting TRBD1. CDR1 and CDR2 (germline): LNHDA, SQIVND (reference sequence). This CDR3 has 14 residues. V gave up 4 bases and J gave up 3 bases; unmatched junction bases: 4. The CDR3 protein is CASSTGQGFYEQYF. The CDR3, as DNA: TGTGCCAGTAGTACCGGACAGGGGTTCTACGAGCAGTACTTC.

On this clone: An end of the junction differs from the germline gene, which may be a read error. The rearrangement uses TRBV20-1 and TRBJ1-2, with a tentative D call TRBD1 (6 bases). The germline V gene has CDR1 DFQATT and CDR2 SNEGSKA (reference sequence). The CDR3 spans 11 residues. CDR3 sequence reads: CTAEGVDGYTF. The CDR3 bases are TGCACTGCTGAGGGGGTTGACGGCTACACCTTC.

V usage is TRBV6-1 and J usage is TRBJ2-2; TRBD1 might be the D (6 bases). The germline V gene has CDR1 MNHNS and CDR2 SASEGT. The V gene lost 1 base and the J gene lost 4 bases, with 13 bases spanning the gap. The CDR3 runs to 16 residues. This CDR3 reads CASSEGGGWGTGELFF. In DNA form, the CDR3 reads TGTGCCAGCAGTGAAGGAGGGGGTTGGGGCACCGGGGAGCTGTTTTTT.

This clone was seen only a few times. The chain carries TRBV28 and TRBJ1-3; D is possibly TRBD1 (5 bases). The length of the CDR3 is 15 residues. V lost 6 bases to trimming and J lost 2 bases, with 14 bases between them. Germline loops: CDR1 MDHEN, CDR2 SYDVKM. CDR3: CASRHQDNPGNTIYF. The DNA for the CDR3 is TGTGCCAGCAGACACCAGGACAACCCTGGAAACACCATATATTTT.

This clone was seen a few times. The chain links TRBV5-6 to TRBJ1-2; D may be TRBD1 (6 bases). Germline CDR1 is SGHDT and CDR2 is YYEEEE. V was clipped by 3 bases and J by 5 bases, with 8 bases between them. The CDR3 is made up of 12 amino acids. CDR3 loop: CASSYGQYGYTF. CDR3 in DNA: TGTGCCAGCAGCTACGGACAGTATGGCTACACCTTC. The full variable domain, rest sourced from reference TRBV5-6 and TRBJ1-2, is DAGVTQSPTHLIKTRGQQVTLRCSPKSGHDTVSWYQQALGQGPQFIFQYYEEEERQRGNFPDRFSGHQFPNYSSELNVNALLLGDSALYLCASSYGQYGYTFGSGTRLTVV.